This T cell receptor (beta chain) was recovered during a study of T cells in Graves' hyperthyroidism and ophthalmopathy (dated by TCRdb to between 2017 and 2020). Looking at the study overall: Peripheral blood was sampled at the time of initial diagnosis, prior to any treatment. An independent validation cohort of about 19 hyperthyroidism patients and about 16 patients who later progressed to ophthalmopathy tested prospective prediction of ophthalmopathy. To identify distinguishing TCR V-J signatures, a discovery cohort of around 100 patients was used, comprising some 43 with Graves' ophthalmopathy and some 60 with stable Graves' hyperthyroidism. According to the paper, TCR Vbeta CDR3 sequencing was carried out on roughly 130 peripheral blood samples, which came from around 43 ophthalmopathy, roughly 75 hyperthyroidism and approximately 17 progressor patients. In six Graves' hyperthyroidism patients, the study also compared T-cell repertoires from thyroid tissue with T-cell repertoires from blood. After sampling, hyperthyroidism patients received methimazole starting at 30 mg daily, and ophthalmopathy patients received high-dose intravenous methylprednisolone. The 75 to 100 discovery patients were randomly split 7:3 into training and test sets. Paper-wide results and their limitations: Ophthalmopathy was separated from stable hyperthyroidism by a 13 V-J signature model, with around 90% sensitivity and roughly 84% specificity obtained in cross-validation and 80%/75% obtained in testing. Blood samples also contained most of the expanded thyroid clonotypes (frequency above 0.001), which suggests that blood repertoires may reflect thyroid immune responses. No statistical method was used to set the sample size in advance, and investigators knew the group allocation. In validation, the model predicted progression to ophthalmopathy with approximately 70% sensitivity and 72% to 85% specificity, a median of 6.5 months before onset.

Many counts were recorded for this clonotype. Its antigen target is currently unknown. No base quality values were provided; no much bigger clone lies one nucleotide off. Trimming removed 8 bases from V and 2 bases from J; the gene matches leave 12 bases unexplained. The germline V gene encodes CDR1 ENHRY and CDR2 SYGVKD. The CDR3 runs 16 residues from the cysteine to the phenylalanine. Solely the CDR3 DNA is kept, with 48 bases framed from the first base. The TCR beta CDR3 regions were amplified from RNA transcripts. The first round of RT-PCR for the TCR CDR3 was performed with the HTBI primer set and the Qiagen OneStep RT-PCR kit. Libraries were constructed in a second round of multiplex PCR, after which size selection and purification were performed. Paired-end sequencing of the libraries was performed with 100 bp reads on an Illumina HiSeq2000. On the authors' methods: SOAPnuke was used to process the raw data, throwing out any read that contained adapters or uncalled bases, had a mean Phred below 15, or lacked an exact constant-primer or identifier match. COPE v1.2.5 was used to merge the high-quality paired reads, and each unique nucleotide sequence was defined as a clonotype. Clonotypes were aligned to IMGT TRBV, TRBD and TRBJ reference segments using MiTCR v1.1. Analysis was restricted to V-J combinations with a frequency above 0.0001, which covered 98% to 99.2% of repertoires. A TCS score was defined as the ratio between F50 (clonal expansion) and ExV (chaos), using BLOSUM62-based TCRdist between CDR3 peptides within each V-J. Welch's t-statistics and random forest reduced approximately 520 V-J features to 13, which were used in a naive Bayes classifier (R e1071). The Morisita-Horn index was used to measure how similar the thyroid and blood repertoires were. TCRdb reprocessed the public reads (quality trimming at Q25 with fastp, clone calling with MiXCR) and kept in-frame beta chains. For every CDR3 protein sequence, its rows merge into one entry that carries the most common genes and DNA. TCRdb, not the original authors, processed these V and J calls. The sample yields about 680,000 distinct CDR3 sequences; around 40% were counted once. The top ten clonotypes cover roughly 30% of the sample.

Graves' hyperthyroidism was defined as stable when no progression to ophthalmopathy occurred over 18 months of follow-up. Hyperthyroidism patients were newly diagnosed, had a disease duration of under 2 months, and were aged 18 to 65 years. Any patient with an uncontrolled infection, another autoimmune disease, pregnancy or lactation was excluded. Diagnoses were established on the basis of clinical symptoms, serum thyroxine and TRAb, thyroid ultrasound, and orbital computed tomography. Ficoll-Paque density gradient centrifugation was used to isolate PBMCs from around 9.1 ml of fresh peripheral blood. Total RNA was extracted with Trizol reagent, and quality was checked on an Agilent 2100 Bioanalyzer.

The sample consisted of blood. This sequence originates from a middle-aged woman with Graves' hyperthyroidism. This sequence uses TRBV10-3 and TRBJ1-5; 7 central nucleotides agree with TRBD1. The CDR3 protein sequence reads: CAIRDRIDSGNQPQHF. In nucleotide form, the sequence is TGTGCCATCCGGGACAGAATCGATAGCGGCAATCAGCCCCAGCATTTT.